This passage covers 20 T cell receptor beta chains from one sample sequenced in a study of shared clonotypes between healthy human individuals. TCRdb's copy holds only in-frame clones and misses some; the assay was immunoSEQ multiplex PCR. The data contain under 2,500,000 clones, approximately 96% of them singletons. Sequenced material: naive CD4+ T cells sorted from blood. Stated subset: CD45RA+ positively selected. The receptors were sampled from a young man in good health.

The chain uses TRBV10-2 and TRBJ2-3; 15 positions match TRBD2. This CDR3 spans 18 amino acids. Per germline, CDR1 WSHSY and CDR2 SAAADI. Unmatched junction bases numbered 11, after V lost 8 bases and J lost 2 bases. The CDR3 sequence: CASSRKGTSGGNTDTQYF. CDR3 nucleotide sequence: TGCGCCAGCTCCCGAAAAGGGACTAGCGGGGGGAACACAGATACGCAGTATTTT.

This clone was picked up one time. The rearrangement links TRBV4-1 to TRBJ2-7; 12 bases match TRBD2. CDR1 and CDR2 from the germline V gene are MGHRA and YSYEKL. The V gene end was trimmed by 4 bases and the J gene end by 0 bases; junction bases not matched to a gene: 7. The CDR3 contains 17 residues. CDR3 amino acids: CASSPHWTSGASYEQYF. In nucleotides, the CDR3 is TGCGCCAGCAGCCCACATTGGACTAGCGGGGCCTCCTACGAGCAGTACTTC.

The chain is built from TRBV9 and TRBJ2-3; D is perhaps TRBD2 (5 bases). This CDR3 region has 16 residues. Germline CDR1 and CDR2: SGDLS and YYNGEE. Trimming stripped 3 bases from V and 1 base from J, with 15 bases between. CDR3 residues: CASSARPGGGTDTQYF. The CDR3 nucleotides read TGTGCCAGCAGCGCTCGGCCTGGAGGCGGCACAGATACGCAGTATTTT.

V usage is TRBV9 and J usage is TRBJ2-5; 12 nucleotides align to TRBD1. This CDR3 has 18 residues. J was trimmed by 5 bases and V by 0 bases; bases with no gene match: 11. Germline V gene sequence: CDR1 SGDLS, CDR2 YYNGEE. The CDR3 reads CASSVATLGTGGPETQYF. The DNA for the CDR3 is TGTGCCAGCAGCGTAGCTACGTTGGGGACAGGGGGCCCCGAGACCCAGTACTTC. The full variable domain, rest sourced from reference TRBV9 and TRBJ2-5, is DSGVTQTPKHLITATGQRVTLRCSPRSGDLSVYWYQQSLDQGLQFLIQYYNGEERAKGNILERFSAQQFPDLHSELNLSSLELGDSALYFCASSVATLGTGGPETQYFGPGTRLLVL.

This chain uses TRBV5-4 with TRBJ1-5, with D unclear. CDR3 length: 17 amino acids. The V end lost 2 bases, the J end lost 0 bases, and 15 bases lay between the germline ends. CDR1 is SGHNT and CDR2 is YYREEE in the germline V gene (reference sequence). The chain's CDR3 is CASSFKDGRYSNQPQHF. The CDR3 DNA reads as TGTGCCAGCAGCTTTAAGGACGGACGCTATAGCAATCAGCCCCAGCATTTT.

This clone is a singleton in its sample. The rearrangement joins TRBV15 to TRBJ2-3; unclear D gene. The germline CDR1 and CDR2 sequences are LNHNV and YYDKDF (reference sequence). The CDR3 has 11 amino acids. The germline V and J ends were trimmed by 4 bases and 2 bases, with 1 base remaining between them. This CDR3 reads CATSNTDTQYF. In nucleotides, the CDR3 is TGTGCCACCAGCAACACAGATACGCAGTATTTT.

This clone was picked up a small number of times. The same CDR3 also results from other DNA sequences found in this sample. The rearrangement joins TRBV6-5 to TRBJ2-7; TRBD1 matches at 10 bases. Germline V gene data show CDR1 as MNHEY and CDR2 as SVGAGI. The CDR3 totals 15 residues. J gave up 2 bases and V 2 bases, and 3 bases lay outside the gene matches. The CDR3 nucleotides are TGTGCCAGCAGTTACCGGGACAGGGGAACCTACGAGCAGTACTTC. Its translation: CASSYRDRGTYEQYF.

This chain connects TRBV28 to TRBJ1-2; 8 bases are a match to TRBD1. The J segment lost 2 bases and the V segment lost 9 bases, leaving 5 bases of the junction unmatched. The CDR3 extends over 13 amino acids. Germline-derived CDR1 and CDR2 are MDHEN and SYDVKM. CDR3 protein: CASGRGRNYGYTF. As DNA, the CDR3 is TGTGCCAGTGGCAGGGGGCGCAACTATGGCTACACCTTC.

The rearrangement uses TRBV29-1 and TRBJ1-1; 9 bases align to TRBD1. The J segment lost 1 base and the V segment lost 7 bases, leaving 4 bases of the junction unmatched. The length of the CDR3 is 13 residues. Germline CDR1 and CDR2: SQVTM and ANQGSEA. The CDR3 nucleotides are TGCAGCGCTCAGGGACAGGGGAACACTGAAGCTTTCTTT. This codes for CSAQGQGNTEAFF.

The V gene is TRBV4-1, the J gene TRBJ2-4, with D perhaps matching TRBD2 (7 bases). This CDR3 spans 14 amino acids. The V and J ends lost 1 base and 8 bases respectively, with 12 bases between them. CDR1 MGHRA and CDR2 YSYEKL come from the germline V gene. The CDR3 is CASSQGGGSDIQYF. For the CDR3, the DNA is TGCGCCAGCAGCCAAGGGGGGGGCTCGGACATTCAGTACTTC.

This rearrangement joins TRBV25-1 to TRBJ2-5, with TRBD1 matching 7 bases. Germline CDR1 is MGHDK and CDR2 is SYGVNS. The V segment lost 4 bases and the J segment 1 base; nucleotides outside the gene matches: 3. The CDR3 runs 14 residues. The CDR3 reads CASSAGTAQETQYF. DNA of the CDR3: TGTGCCAGCAGTGCCGGGACAGCCCAAGAGACCCAGTACTTC.

This rearrangement joins TRBV7-9 to TRBJ1-5; D is undetermined. The CDR3 is 13 amino acids. Trimming cost V 5 bases and J 1 base, with 6 bases left between them. In germline, CDR1 is SEHNR, CDR2 FQNEAQ (reference sequence). This CDR3 reads CASSVGSNQPQHF. CDR3 nucleotide sequence: TGTGCCAGCAGCGTGGGGAGCAATCAGCCCCAGCATTTT.

J is TRBJ2-7 and V is TRBV28; D ambiguous. Germline V gene lookup returns CDR1 MDHEN and CDR2 SYDVKM. This CDR3 contains 12 residues. V dropped 2 bases and J dropped 6 bases, with 8 bases sitting between them. The CDR3 sequence is CASSLRKLEQYF. As DNA, the CDR3 is TGTGCCAGCAGTTTAAGGAAGCTCGAGCAGTACTTC.

The gene calls are TRBV7-9 and TRBJ1-4; D not resolved. The germline V gene encodes CDR1 SEHNR and CDR2 FQNEAQ (reference sequence). V was cut by 4 bases and J by 5 bases, with 14 bases left in between. CDR3 size: 15 residues. CDR3 nucleotide sequence: TGTGCCAGCAGCTACGGACGAGCTAAGAATGAAAAACTGTTTTTT. Protein: CASSYGRAKNEKLFF.

The CDR3 reads CASSLAAGASYEQYF. The CDR3 DNA sequence: TGTGCCAGCAGCTTAGCGGCGGGGGCTTCCTACGAGCAGTACTTC. The genes are TRBV7-8 and TRBJ2-7; D may be TRBD2 (7 bases). The CDR3 consists of 15 residues. Germline CDR1 and CDR2: SGHVS and FQNEAQ. V lost 0 bases, J lost 1 base, and 10 bases lay in between.

The gene calls are TRBV29-1 and TRBJ2-1; D perhaps matches TRBD2 (5 bases). Germline V gene lookup returns CDR1 SQVTM and CDR2 ANQGSEA. The CDR3 spans 11 residues. V was clipped by 4 bases and J by 8 bases, with 9 bases between them. CDR3 loop: CSVGGAYEQFF. CDR3 sequence (DNA): TGCAGCGTTGGGGGAGCATATGAGCAGTTCTTC.

Turning to this clone: This sample also contains other DNA sequences that code for the same CDR3. The chain recombines TRBV10-3 with TRBJ2-1; TRBD2 matches 12 bases. Germline CDR1 ENHRY, CDR2 SYGVKD. Trimming cost V 10 bases and J 4 bases; bases outside gene matches: 2. The CDR3 has 13 amino acids. The DNA for the CDR3 is TGTGCCACCGGACTAGCGGGGTACAATGAGCAGTTCTTC. Amino acids: CATGLAGYNEQFF.

V usage is TRBV12-5 and J usage is TRBJ2-3; no firm D call. The V end was cut by 7 bases, the J end by 3 bases, with 14 bases between. The CDR3 extends over 14 amino acids. The germline gives CDR1 LGHNT, CDR2 FRNRAP. CDR3 protein: CASAWGTITDTQYF. In DNA form, the CDR3 reads TGTGCTAGTGCCTGGGGAACGATTACAGATACGCAGTATTTT.

The rearrangement joins TRBV13 to TRBJ2-6; D gene ambiguous. Germline CDR1 is PRHDT and CDR2 is FYEKMQ (reference sequence). CDR3 length equals 15 residues. V lost 1 base and J lost 2, with 6 bases in between. The CDR3 DNA is TGTGCCAGCAGCTTAGATGTGGCTGGGGCCAACGTCCTGACTTTC. It specifies CASSLDVAGANVLTF. Complete variable domain (other parts from reference TRBV13 and TRBJ2-6): AAGVIQSPRHLIKEKRETATLKCYPIPRHDTVYWYQQGPGQDPQFLISFYEKMQSDKGSIPDRFSAQQFSDYHSELNMSSLELGDSALYFCASSLDVAGANVLTFGAGSRLTVL.

This chain uses TRBV2 with TRBJ2-7, with D maybe TRBD1 (6 bases). CDR1 is SNHLY, CDR2 FYNNEI, per germline. The CDR3 runs 13 residues. Trimming left V 7 bases short and J 3 bases short, with 13 bases between. The CDR3 coding sequence is TGTGCCAGCAAACTACAGGGTTACTACGAGCAGTACTTC. Amino acid sequence: CASKLQGYYEQYF.